This entry lists 17 T cell receptor beta chains sequenced from one sample in a study of monozygotic twins with inflammatory bowel disease. TCRdb re-called the 5' RACE reads; every CDR3 protein appears as one record, without DNA. The ten most abundant clones cover 2% to 3% of a sample with approximately 400,000 distinct CDR3 sequences. The sequencing input was blood. Receptor source: a human donor with ulcerative colitis or Crohn's disease, or a healthy co-twin of an affected twin (not recorded which).

J is TRBJ2-4 and V is TRBV5-1; there is no DNA to check the TCRdb D call of TRBD1. This CDR3 contains 18 residues. CDR1 is SGHRS, CDR2 YFSETQ, per germline. CDR3 loop: CASSLALVDTGAKNIQYF.

The rearrangement links TRBV6-2 or TRBV6-3 to TRBJ2-1; TCRdb names TRBD1, which stays unverified in the absence of DNA. Per the germline V gene, CDR1 is MNHEY and CDR2 is SVGEGT. The CDR3 loop spans 17 amino acids. The CDR3 loop reads CASTLSGQGGSYNEQFF.

V and J are TRBV3-1 and TRBJ1-4; TCRdb's D call, TRBD1, is unchecked because there is no DNA. Germline loops: CDR1 LGHDT, CDR2 YNNKEL (reference sequence). The CDR3 contains 15 residues. CDR3 amino acids: CASSLKSGATEKLFF.

The CDR3 sequence: CASSLFGTGDNIYEQYF. The V gene is TRBV27, the J gene TRBJ2-7; TCRdb reports TRBD1, a call that lacks DNA to check it against. Germline V lookup: CDR1 MNHEY, CDR2 SMNVEV (reference sequence). CDR3 length: 17 amino acids.

The CDR3 spells CASRGSGDRVAPRTEAFF. V usage is TRBV13 and J usage is TRBJ1-1; no DNA is available, so the TRBD1 call from TCRdb remains unchecked. CDR1 and CDR2 (germline): PRHDT, FYEKMQ (reference sequence). The CDR3 sequence is 18 residues long.

V usage is TRBV12-3 or TRBV12-4 and J usage is TRBJ2-2. CDR3 length equals 13 residues. This chain's CDR3 is CASSLLRAGELFF.

This sequence joins TRBV20-1 and TRBJ2-1; TCRdb names TRBD1, which stays unverified in the absence of DNA. The CDR3 is 14 amino acids. Germline V gives CDR1 DFQATT, CDR2 SNEGSKA (reference sequence). This CDR3 reads CSATGGGLNNEQFF.

This rearrangement joins TRBV19 to TRBJ1-6; TCRdb picks TRBD1, but there is no DNA to check that call. CDR3 length: 15 residues. Germline V CDR1 and CDR2: LNHDA, SQIVND (reference sequence). Here the CDR3 reads CASSTTGTVNSPLHF.

The chain uses TRBV6-1 and TRBJ2-7; checking the TCRdb D call of TRBD2 is not possible without DNA. CDR3 size: 17 residues. The germline gives CDR1 MNHNS, CDR2 SASEGT. The CDR3 sequence: CASRGTSGRAAFYEQYF.

The chain uses TRBV5-1 and TRBJ2-7; TCRdb indicates TRBD2, and absent DNA this call remains unverified. CDR1 and CDR2 from the germline V gene are SGHRS and YFSETQ. The CDR3 is 13 amino acids. The CDR3 loop is CASSNSPFYEQYF.

V is TRBV5-1 and J is TRBJ2-3; TCRdb calls TRBD1, which cannot be checked without DNA. Germline CDR1 reads SGHRS; CDR2 reads YFSETQ. This CDR3 is built from 14 residues. CDR3 residues: CASSLGDITDTQYF.

CDR3 in amino acids: CASSLGQPGNYGYTF. The chain uses TRBV7-9 and TRBJ1-2. This CDR3 region has 15 residues. Germline V gene data show CDR1 as SEHNR and CDR2 as FQNEAQ (reference sequence). The full variable domain, completed using reference TRBV7-9 and TRBJ1-2, is DTGVSQNPRHKITKRGQNVTFRCDPISEHNRLYWYRQTLGQGPEFLTYFQNEAQLEKSRLLSDRFSAERPKGSFSTLEIQRTEQGDSAMYLCASSLGQPGNYGYTFGSGTRLTVV.

V gene TRBV20-1 combines with J gene TRBJ1-5. The CDR3 runs to 14 residues. Germline lookup yields CDR1 DFQATT and CDR2 SNEGSKA (reference sequence). The chain's CDR3 is CSAREGNLNQPQHF.

The CDR3 loop reads CASSPTGDPTDTQYF. This chain connects TRBV4-1 to TRBJ2-3; TCRdb designates TRBD2, a call that cannot be tested without DNA. The CDR3 contains 15 residues. Germline CDR1 and CDR2: MGHRA and YSYEKL.

This chain connects TRBV7-2 to TRBJ2-3. The CDR3 runs to 13 residues. Germline-derived CDR1 and CDR2 are SGHTA and FQGNSA. The CDR3 reads CASSLPSRDTQYF.

V and J are TRBV9 and TRBJ2-1; the TCRdb D gene call, TRBD1, has no DNA to confirm it. The CDR3 has 16 residues. Germline V gives CDR1 SGDLS, CDR2 YYNGEE. CDR3 residues: CASSPPTGADYNEQFF.

This sequence joins TRBV11-2 and TRBJ2-1; TCRdb designates TRBD1, a call that cannot be tested without DNA. CDR1 is SGHAT and CDR2 is FQNNGV in the germline V gene. This CDR3 is 21 amino acids long. CDR3 protein: CASSPSPRSWTAGGSYNEQFF.